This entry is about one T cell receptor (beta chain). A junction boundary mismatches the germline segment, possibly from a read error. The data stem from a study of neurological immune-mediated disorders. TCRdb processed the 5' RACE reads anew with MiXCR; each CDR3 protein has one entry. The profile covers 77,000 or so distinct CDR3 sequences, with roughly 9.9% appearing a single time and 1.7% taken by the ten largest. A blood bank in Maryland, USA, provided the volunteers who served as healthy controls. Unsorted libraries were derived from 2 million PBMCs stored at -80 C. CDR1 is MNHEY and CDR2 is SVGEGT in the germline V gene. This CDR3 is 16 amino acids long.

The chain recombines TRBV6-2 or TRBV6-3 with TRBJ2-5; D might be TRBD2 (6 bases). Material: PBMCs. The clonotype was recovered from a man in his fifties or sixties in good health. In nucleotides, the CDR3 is TGTTCCAGCAGTACCCATAACCGGGGGAAAAGGGAGACCCAGTACTTC. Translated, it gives CSSSTHNRGKRETQYF.